These T cell receptor beta chains were read from a single sample in a study of breast tumors, draining lymph nodes, adjacent tissues. Each CDR3 protein is one row after TCRdb ran MiXCR on the multiplex PCR reads. The sample lists 130,000 or so distinct CDR3 sequences; around 21% were seen once. Sequenced material: axillary lymph node tissue. These receptors all stem from a female donor with breast cancer. Some clones in this sample may be carry-over from other donors' samples. Both conserved end residues are part of each CDR3. The order of the fields is V gene, D gene, J gene, clone size, CDR3 DNA, CDR3 protein. The D gene is left open where the match is weak. Size tells how often a clone was seen (once, few, many) or the class of an expanded clone, and some rows leave it out.

v_call: TRBV7-8; d_call: NA; j_call: TRBJ1-2; clone_size: many; cdr3_nt: TGTGCCAGCAGCTTGCGGGCCGATGATCTCAATGGCTACACCTTC; cdr3_aa: CASSLRADDLNGYTF
v_call: TRBV5-6; d_call: NA; j_call: TRBJ1-2; clone_size: few; cdr3_nt: TGTGCCAGCAGCTTGGTTTACAGTCCCTATGGCTACACCTTC; cdr3_aa: CASSLVYSPYGYTF
v_call: TRBV5-8; d_call: NA; j_call: TRBJ2-7; clone_size: many; cdr3_nt: TGTGCCAGCAGCTTGGTTTCCTCCGTTTCCTACGAGCAGTACTTC; cdr3_aa: CASSLVSSVSYEQYF
v_call: TRBV18; d_call: NA; j_call: TRBJ1-6; clone_size: NA; cdr3_nt: TGTGCCAGCTCGCCCCGGGCAGGGTTTTATAATTCACCCCTCCACTTT; cdr3_aa: CASSPRAGFYNSPLHF
v_call: TRBV4-2; d_call: NA; j_call: TRBJ2-3; clone_size: many; cdr3_nt: TGTGCCAGCAGCCAAGATTGGCAGGGTGCAGATACGCAGTATTTT; cdr3_aa: CASSQDWQGADTQYF
v_call: TRBV11-2; d_call: TRBD2; j_call: TRBJ2-7; clone_size: many; cdr3_nt: TGTGCCAGCAGCCCACTAGCGGGAGGGGGCCACGAGCAGTACTTC; cdr3_aa: CASSPLAGGGHEQYF
v_call: TRBV30; d_call: TRBD1; j_call: TRBJ1-6; clone_size: many; cdr3_nt: TGTGCCTGGAGGAAAAAGACAGGGGGCGCGTCACCCCTCCACTTT; cdr3_aa: CAWRKKTGGASPLHF
v_call: TRBV4-1; d_call: NA; j_call: TRBJ1-5; clone_size: many; cdr3_nt: TGCGCCAGCAGCCAAGGACAATATAGCAATCAGCCCCAGCATTTT; cdr3_aa: CASSQGQYSNQPQHF
v_call: TRBV19; d_call: TRBD1; j_call: TRBJ1-5; clone_size: few; cdr3_nt: TGTGCCAGTAGTATAGGGACAGGGACTCAGCCCCAGCATTTT; cdr3_aa: CASSIGTGTQPQHF
v_call: TRBV10-3; d_call: NA; j_call: TRBJ2-5; clone_size: many; cdr3_nt: TGTGCCATCAGTGATAGTGATCAAGAGACCCAGTACTTC; cdr3_aa: CAISDSDQETQYF
v_call: TRBV10-3; d_call: NA; j_call: TRBJ2-7; clone_size: many; cdr3_nt: TGTGCCATCAGTACTACAGACAGTGGTAATCCCTACGAGCAGTACTTC; cdr3_aa: CAISTTDSGNPYEQYF
v_call: TRBV6-1; d_call: TRBD1; j_call: TRBJ2-7; clone_size: many; cdr3_nt: TGTGCCAGCAGTGGACCATCCCGGGACAGGGGCCTCTACGAGCAGTACTTC; cdr3_aa: CASSGPSRDRGLYEQYF
v_call: TRBV4-1; d_call: TRBD1; j_call: TRBJ1-4; clone_size: many; cdr3_nt: TGCGCCAGCAGCAAAACCAGGGGGGAAAAACTGTTTTTT; cdr3_aa: CASSKTRGEKLFF
v_call: TRBV2; d_call: NA; j_call: TRBJ2-3; clone_size: NA; cdr3_nt: TGTGCCAGCAGTGAACAGTCTAGCACAGATACGCAGTATTTT; cdr3_aa: CASSEQSSTDTQYF
v_call: TRBV4-1; d_call: NA; j_call: TRBJ2-7; clone_size: many; cdr3_nt: TGCGCCAGCAGCCAGGGTAACAGTTACGAGCAGTACTTC; cdr3_aa: CASSQGNSYEQYF
v_call: TRBV5-1; d_call: NA; j_call: TRBJ1-5; clone_size: many; cdr3_nt: TGCGCCAGCAGCTTCTCGGGGCAGCCCCAGCATTTT; cdr3_aa: CASSFSGQPQHF
v_call: TRBV24-1; d_call: NA; j_call: TRBJ1-2; clone_size: few; cdr3_nt: TGTGCCACCAGTGATTCGGGCAGGGCGTATGGCTACACCTTC; cdr3_aa: CATSDSGRAYGYTF
v_call: TRBV28; d_call: NA; j_call: TRBJ2-5; clone_size: few; cdr3_nt: TGTGCCAGCATCCCCTCCCGCGTCGGGGTAGAGACCCAGTACTTC; cdr3_aa: CASIPSRVGVETQYF
v_call: TRBV11-2; d_call: TRBD2; j_call: TRBJ2-2; clone_size: many; cdr3_nt: TGTGCCAGCAGCCTTAGGACTAGCGGGAGAAGGATCGTGGCCGGGGAGCTGTTTTTT; cdr3_aa: CASSLRTSGRRIVAGELFF
v_call: TRBV9; d_call: NA; j_call: TRBJ2-3; clone_size: many; cdr3_nt: TGTGCCAGCAGCGCCTACGGAGGGCTCACAGATACGCAGTATTTT; cdr3_aa: CASSAYGGLTDTQYF